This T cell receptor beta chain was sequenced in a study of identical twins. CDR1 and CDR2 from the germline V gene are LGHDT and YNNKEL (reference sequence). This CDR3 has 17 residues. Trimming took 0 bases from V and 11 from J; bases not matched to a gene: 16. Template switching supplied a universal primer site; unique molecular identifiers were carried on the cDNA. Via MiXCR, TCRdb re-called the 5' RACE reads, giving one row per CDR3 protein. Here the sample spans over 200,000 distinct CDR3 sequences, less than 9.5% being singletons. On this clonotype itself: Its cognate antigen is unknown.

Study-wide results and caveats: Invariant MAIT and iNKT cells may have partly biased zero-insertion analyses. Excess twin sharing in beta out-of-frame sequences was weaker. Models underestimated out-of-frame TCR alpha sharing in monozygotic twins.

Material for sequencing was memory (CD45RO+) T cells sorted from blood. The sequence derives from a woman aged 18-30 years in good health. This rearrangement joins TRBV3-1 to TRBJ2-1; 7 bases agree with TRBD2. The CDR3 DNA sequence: TGTGCCAGCAGCCAAGATGGGAGCGGGGCCCTTCTGGGTAAGCAGTTCTTC. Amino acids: CASSQDGSGALLGKQFF.